The 28 T cell receptor beta chains below all came from one sample that was sequenced in a study of shared clonotypes between healthy human individuals. The assay was immunoSEQ multiplex PCR, and TCRdb's table has in-frame clones only and misses some. The repertoire holds over a million clones, with 98% as singletons. Material: naive CD4+ T cells sorted from blood. The sample's subset: CD45RA+ positively selected. The receptors originated from a man aged 25 to 40 in good health.

V gene TRBV6-5 combines with J gene TRBJ2-5; D remains ambiguous. CDR3 size: 15 residues. The V gene lost 6 bases and the J gene lost 4 bases, with 18 bases spanning the gap. Per germline, CDR1 MNHEY and CDR2 SVGAGI. CDR3 DNA sequence: TGTGCCAGCAGACCCACCGGCCTAAGGAGAGAGACCCAGTACTTC. It codes for CASRPTGLRRETQYF.

The gene calls are TRBV4-3 and TRBJ1-2; maybe TRBD1 (5 bases). Trimming stripped 1 base from V and 2 bases from J, with 20 bases between. Germline CDR1 and CDR2: LGHNA and YSLEER. The CDR3 has 18 amino acids. This CDR3 reads CASSQAMGQGRINYGYTF. CDR3 DNA sequence: TGCGCCAGCAGCCAAGCAATGGGGCAGGGACGAATAAACTATGGCTACACCTTC.

This chain uses TRBV7-6 with TRBJ2-3, with D unresolved. Between the trimmed V and J ends, which lost 5 bases and 3 bases, there was a span of 15 bases. This CDR3 has 15 residues. Germline CDR1 reads SGHVS; CDR2 reads FNYEAQ. The CDR3 loop reads CASSPQKKNTDTQYF. DNA for the CDR3: TGTGCCAGCAGCCCCCAAAAGAAAAATACAGATACGCAGTATTTT.

The chain has TRBV11-2 and TRBJ2-7; D remains unclear. The CDR3 contains 15 residues. Deletions cut 1 base from V and 5 bases from J, with 15 bases between. The V gene's germline CDR1 is SGHAT and CDR2 FQNNGV. CDR3 sequence (DNA): TGTGCCAGCAGCTTAGGGGAAATGGGCCCCAACGAGCAGTACTTC. Its protein is CASSLGEMGPNEQYF.

The V and J genes are TRBV30 and TRBJ2-1; D is unclear. CDR3 length equals 11 residues. Trimming took 4 bases from V and 6 from J, leaving 7 bases between them. Germline V gene sequence: CDR1 GTSNPN, CDR2 SVGIG (reference sequence). CDR3 loop: CAWNLPNEQFF. CDR3 in DNA: TGTGCCTGGAATCTTCCCAATGAGCAGTTCTTC.

The V gene is TRBV18, the J gene TRBJ1-1; 7 nucleotides match TRBD1. CDR3 size: 12 residues. CDR1 KGHSH and CDR2 LQKENI come from the germline V gene. The V and J ends lost 3 bases and 12 bases, in that order; junction bases with no gene match: 7. This chain's CDR3 is CASSPPDRKTFF. CDR3 nucleotides: TGTGCCAGCTCACCCCCGGACAGGAAAACTTTCTTT.

This chain links TRBV29-1 with TRBJ1-2; D is undetermined. Deletions cut 4 bases from V and 4 bases from J, with 13 bases between. The CDR3 loop spans 13 amino acids. Germline V gene data show CDR1 as SQVTM and CDR2 as ANQGSEA. The CDR3 nucleotides read TGCAGCGTTGTACCCGGCGGGCTCTATGGCTACACCTTC. Translated, it gives CSVVPGGLYGYTF. The full variable domain, its missing parts supplied by reference TRBV29-1 and TRBJ1-2, is SAVISQKPSRDICQRGTSLTIQCQVDSQVTMMFWYRQQPGQSLTLIATANQGSEATYESGFVIDKFPISRPNLTFSTLTVSNMSPEDSSIYLCSVVPGGLYGYTFGSGTRLTVV.

Points on this clone: This sample includes further DNA sequences coding for the same CDR3. V is TRBV2 and J is TRBJ1-2; a possible D gene is TRBD1 (5 bases). There are 14 residues in the CDR3. V shed 3 bases and J shed 4 bases, with 12 bases lying between them. CDR1 and CDR2 (germline): SNHLY, FYNNEI. The CDR3 nucleotides are TGTGCCAGCAGTGAGGCCAGGGCCTCCTATGGCTACACCTTC. Translating it yields CASSEARASYGYTF.

The chain couples TRBV18 to TRBJ2-3; 9 bases are a match to TRBD2. The CDR3 spans 16 residues. V was clipped by 0 bases and J by 6 bases; unmatched bases: 7. Germline V gene lookup returns CDR1 KGHSH and CDR2 LQKENI. The CDR3, as DNA: TGTGCCAGCTCACCACCGTCGGTTGCGGGAGGGGATACGCAGTATTTT. It specifies CASSPPSVAGGDTQYF.

The V and J genes are TRBV30 and TRBJ1-4; no firm D call. V lost 5 bases and J lost 5, with 12 bases in between. The CDR3 spans 13 residues. Germline CDR1 reads GTSNPN; CDR2 reads SVGIG (reference sequence). The CDR3 reads CAWGRALNEKLFF. CDR3 DNA sequence: TGTGCCTGGGGCCGGGCCCTGAATGAAAAACTGTTTTTT.

The CDR3 region has the DNA TGTGCCAGCAGCTTATACGACAGGGATGGCTACACCTTC. It is translated as CASSLYDRDGYTF. The chain links TRBV13 to TRBJ1-2, with 7 bases identical to TRBD1. With V trimmed by 2 bases and J by 6 bases, 3 bases remained unmatched. This CDR3 contains 13 residues. Germline assignment: CDR1 PRHDT and CDR2 FYEKMQ (reference sequence).

The J gene is TRBJ2-1, the V gene TRBV25-1; 11 positions match TRBD2. The ends lost 5 bases at V and 7 bases at J; junction bases unmatched: 10. The CDR3 totals 16 residues. The V gene's germline CDR1 is MGHDK and CDR2 SYGVNS. The CDR3 sequence is CASSPTSGAPGNEQFF. The CDR3 DNA follows: TGTGCCAGCAGTCCGACTAGCGGGGCGCCGGGGAATGAGCAGTTCTTC.

The gene calls are TRBV6-1 and TRBJ2-7, with unresolved D. V lost 2 bases, J lost 3 bases, and 5 bases lay in between. Germline assignment: CDR1 MNHNS and CDR2 SASEGT. The CDR3 loop spans 12 amino acids. The CDR3 sequence is CASSELIYEQYF. The CDR3 nucleotides read TGTGCCAGCAGTGAATTAATCTACGAGCAGTACTTC.

V is TRBV5-4 and J is TRBJ2-5; a possible D gene is TRBD1 (5 bases). Germline V gene sequence: CDR1 SGHNT, CDR2 YYREEE (reference sequence). The CDR3 length is 14 residues. The germline V and J ends were trimmed by 4 bases and 4 bases, with 14 bases remaining between them. The CDR3 spells CASSLGAQGETQYF. The CDR3 region has the DNA TGTGCCAGCAGCCTCGGCGCCCAGGGAGAGACCCAGTACTTC.

This clone was detected a few times. The chain joins TRBV11-2 to TRBJ2-1; D gene unclear. Trimming took 0 bases from V and 9 from J, leaving 21 bases between them. CDR3 length: 17 residues. CDR1 SGHAT and CDR2 FQNNGV come from the germline V gene. CDR3 residues: CASSLDSVPGERREQFF. CDR3 DNA: TGTGCCAGCAGCTTAGATTCCGTCCCAGGTGAACGGCGTGAGCAGTTCTTC.

The chain links TRBV7-6 to TRBJ2-7, with D unresolved. CDR3 length equals 14 residues. CDR1 and CDR2 from the germline V gene are SGHVS and FNYEAQ. V dropped 5 bases and J dropped 4 bases, with 15 bases sitting between them. The CDR3 sequence is CASSPGGLQYEQYF. The CDR3, as DNA: TGTGCCAGCAGCCCCGGTGGGCTTCAATACGAGCAGTACTTC.

This rearrangement joins TRBV2 to TRBJ2-7; D is ambiguous. V lost 9 bases and J 0 bases, leaving 15 bases between the germline ends. Germline CDR1 SNHLY, CDR2 FYNNEI. This CDR3 has 14 residues. The CDR3 nucleotides read TGTGCCAGTCGAAGGGCCCTGAGCTCCTACGAGCAGTACTTC. Amino acids: CASRRALSSYEQYF.

The rearrangement joins TRBV14 to TRBJ2-1; D remains ambiguous. With 1 base removed from V and 8 bases from J, the gap between germline ends came to 9 bases. The CDR3 covers 13 residues. CDR1 SGHDN and CDR2 FVKESK come from the germline V gene. The CDR3 coding sequence is TGTGCCAGCAGCCAAGTCCGAGGTGATGAGCAGTTCTTC. It specifies CASSQVRGDEQFF.

The chain recombines TRBV5-6 with TRBJ1-2; no definite D call. With 4 bases removed from V and 4 bases from J, the gap between germline ends came to 11 bases. The CDR3 sequence is 13 residues long. Germline CDR1 SGHDT, CDR2 YYEEEE. In nucleotides, the CDR3 is TGTGCCAGCAGCCCCGGGAGGGTCTATGGCTACACCTTC. Protein product: CASSPGRVYGYTF. Full variable domain (remainder filled in from reference TRBV5-6 and TRBJ1-2): DAGVTQSPTHLIKTRGQQVTLRCSPKSGHDTVSWYQQALGQGPQFIFQYYEEEERQRGNFPDRFSGHQFPNYSSELNVNALLLGDSALYLCASSPGRVYGYTFGSGTRLTVV.

CDR3 in DNA: TGTGCCAGCAGCTTACTAGCGGGAGAAGTGTACAATGAGCAGTTCTTC. As protein: CASSLLAGEVYNEQFF. The V gene is TRBV7-6, the J gene TRBJ2-1; 10 nucleotides agree with TRBD2. The junction had 5 bases not matched to a gene; V was cut back by 2 bases and J by 4 bases. Germline values: CDR1 SGHVS, CDR2 FNYEAQ. The CDR3 is made up of 16 amino acids.

The chain combines TRBV11-2 with TRBJ2-7; no firm D call. The germline V gene encodes CDR1 SGHAT and CDR2 FQNNGV. CDR3 length: 17 amino acids. The V and J ends lost 0 bases and 0 bases respectively, with 15 bases between them. CDR3 sequence (DNA): TGTGCCAGCAGCTTAGACCTTGGGCTTGGGGTCTCCTACGAGCAGTACTTC. Protein product: CASSLDLGLGVSYEQYF.

J is TRBJ1-4 and V is TRBV21-1. TRBV21-1 is a pseudogene locus. The CDR3 sequence is 18 residues long. The CDR3 region is CASSKEVGRSTTNEKLFF. CDR3 nucleotide sequence: TGTGCCAGCAGCAAAGAAGTGGGCAGGAGTACAACTAATGAAAAACTGTTTTTT.

The CDR3 DNA reads TGTGCCAGCAGTCTCGTCAGCATGAACACTGAAGCTTTCTTT. Its translation is CASSLVSMNTEAFF. V usage is TRBV9 and J usage is TRBJ1-1; D is unresolved. CDR1 and CDR2 from the germline V gene are SGDLS and YYNGEE. This CDR3 region has 14 residues. V shed 5 bases and J shed 0 bases, with 11 bases lying between them.

The chain is built from TRBV10-3 and TRBJ2-3; 9 bases map to TRBD1. V trimming: 0 bases; J trimming: 7 bases; junction bases outside the gene matches: 5. The CDR3 consists of 15 residues. Germline CDR1 reads ENHRY; CDR2 reads SYGVKD. CDR3 sequence: CAISESGTGIHTQYF. CDR3 in DNA: TGTGCCATCAGTGAGTCCGGGACAGGGATACATACGCAGTATTTT.

The chain joins TRBV2 to TRBJ1-2; D gene unclear. V lost 5 bases, J lost 6 bases, and 16 bases lay in between. The CDR3 contains 14 residues. Germline CDR1 is SNHLY and CDR2 is FYNNEI. CDR3 region: CASSLKMRSDGYTF. CDR3 coding DNA: TGTGCCAGCAGTCTAAAAATGAGATCGGATGGCTACACCTTC.

This clone was seen only once. V and J are TRBV5-5 and TRBJ2-2, with D perhaps matching TRBD2 (5 bases). Trimming shortened V by 1 base and J by 2 bases, and 9 bases separated the two germline ends. Germline V gene lookup returns CDR1 SGHKS and CDR2 YYEKEE (reference sequence). This CDR3 contains 15 residues. CDR3: CASSLSGKNTGELFF. The CDR3 DNA reads as TGTGCCAGCAGCTTGTCCGGGAAAAACACCGGGGAGCTGTTTTTT. The whole variable domain, remainder taken from reference TRBV5-5 and TRBJ2-2, is DAGVTQSPTHLIKTRGQQVTLRCSPISGHKSVSWYQQVLGQGPQFIFQYYEKEERGRGNFPDRFSARQFPNYSSELNVNALLLGDSALYLCASSLSGKNTGELFFGEGSRLTVL.

This chain connects TRBV2 to TRBJ2-3, with 9 bases that match TRBD2. Germline V gene sequence: CDR1 SNHLY, CDR2 FYNNEI. This CDR3 has 15 amino acids. Unmatched junction bases numbered 7, after V lost 6 bases and J lost 3 bases. The CDR3: CASRPRSGSTDTQYF. As DNA, the CDR3 is TGTGCCAGCAGACCCCGTAGCGGGAGTACAGATACGCAGTATTTT. The complete variable domain, with remaining parts taken from reference TRBV2 and TRBJ2-3, reads EPEVTQTPSHQVTQMGQEVILRCVPISNHLYFYWYRQILGQKVEFLVSFYNNEISEKSEIFDDQFSVERPDGSNFTLKIRSTKLEDSAMYFCASRPRSGSTDTQYFGPGTRLTVL.

This clone was seen once. V is TRBV7-9 and J is TRBJ1-2; no clear D gene. Germline CDR1 SEHNR, CDR2 FQNEAQ (reference sequence). The V gene lost 5 bases and the J gene lost 7 bases, with 23 bases spanning the gap. CDR3 length: 16 amino acids. The CDR3 DNA reads as TGTGCCAGCAGCACCCGACTGGAGGTCGGCTGGGGTGGCTACACCTTC. It yields the protein CASSTRLEVGWGGYTF.